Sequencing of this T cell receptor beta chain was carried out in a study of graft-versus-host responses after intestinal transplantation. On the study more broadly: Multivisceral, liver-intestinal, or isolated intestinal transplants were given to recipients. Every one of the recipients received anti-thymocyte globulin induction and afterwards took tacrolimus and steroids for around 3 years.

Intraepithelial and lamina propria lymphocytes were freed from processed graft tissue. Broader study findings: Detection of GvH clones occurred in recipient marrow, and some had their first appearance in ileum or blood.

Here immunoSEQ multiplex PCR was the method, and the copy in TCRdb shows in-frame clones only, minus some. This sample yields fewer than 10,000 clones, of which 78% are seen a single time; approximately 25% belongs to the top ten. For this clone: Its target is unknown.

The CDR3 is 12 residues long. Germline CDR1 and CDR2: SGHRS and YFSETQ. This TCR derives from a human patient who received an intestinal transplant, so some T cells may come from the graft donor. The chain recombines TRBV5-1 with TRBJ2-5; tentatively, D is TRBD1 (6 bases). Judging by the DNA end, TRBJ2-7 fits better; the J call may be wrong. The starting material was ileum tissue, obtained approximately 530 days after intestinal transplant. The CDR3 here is CASSPTGYEQYF. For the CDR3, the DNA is TGCGCCAGCAGCCCTACAGGGTACGAGCAGTACTTC.